Listed below are T cell receptor beta chains from one sample, sequenced in a study of shared clonotypes between healthy human individuals. Assay: immunoSEQ multiplex PCR; the TCRdb copy retains only in-frame clones and omits some. The sample records over 2 million clones, about 95% being singletons. Sequencing was carried out using naive CD8+ T cells sorted from blood. These receptors all come from a man in his late teens or twenties in good health. CDR3s include the opening cysteine and the closing phenylalanine or tryptophan. The order of the fields is clone size, D gene, J gene, V gene, CDR3 DNA, CDR3 protein. D genes are given only for firm matches. Clone sizes are given selectively: once, few, many, or a class where the clone is expanded.

size: NA; D: TRBD1; J: TRBJ2-1; V: TRBV5-1; DNA: TGCGCCAGCGTGGACAGGCTGGAGAGCTCCTACAATGAGCAGTTCTTC; CDR3: CASVDRLESSYNEQFF
size: NA; D: NA; J: TRBJ2-1; V: TRBV5-8; DNA: TGTGCCAGCAGCTGGTACAGCGAGGAGCAGTTCTTC; CDR3: CASSWYSEEQFF
size: NA; D: TRBD1; J: TRBJ2-5; V: TRBV2; DNA: TGTGCCAGCAGGGAGCAGGGGGCTCAAGAGACCCAGTACTTC; CDR3: CASREQGAQETQYF
size: NA; D: NA; J: TRBJ1-5; V: TRBV5-1; DNA: TGCGCCAGCAGTGTGGGGTCCGATCAGCCCCAGCATTTT; CDR3: CASSVGSDQPQHF
size: NA; D: NA; J: TRBJ2-5; V: TRBV2; DNA: TGTGCCAGCAGTCCCCAGTACCAAGAGACCCAGTACTTC; CDR3: CASSPQYQETQYF
size: NA; D: TRBD1; J: TRBJ2-1; V: TRBV19; DNA: TGTGCCAGTAGTATTCTAGGGACAGGGGGACATGAGCAGTTCTTC; CDR3: CASSILGTGGHEQFF
size: NA; D: TRBD2; J: TRBJ2-7; V: TRBV6-5; DNA: TGTGCCAGCAGCAACCAGACTAGCAAGCGGTACGAGCAGTACTTC; CDR3: CASSNQTSKRYEQYF
size: NA; D: NA; J: TRBJ1-2; V: TRBV29-1; DNA: TGCAGCGTTGACCCGGGACGTGCTGACTACACCTTC; CDR3: CSVDPGRADYTF
size: NA; D: NA; J: TRBJ1-1; V: TRBV6-5; DNA: TGTGCCAGCAGTTATAACCTGGGGGGGGAAGCTTTCTTT; CDR3: CASSYNLGGEAFF
size: NA; D: TRBD2; J: TRBJ2-7; V: TRBV7-2; DNA: TGTGCCATTCAACTAGCGGAGTCCTACGAGCAGTACTTC; CDR3: CAIQLAESYEQYF
size: NA; D: NA; J: TRBJ2-7; V: TRBV5-1; DNA: TGCGCCAGCAGCTTGATCGGGGGCCCCTACGAGCAGTACTTC; CDR3: CASSLIGGPYEQYF
size: once; D: NA; J: TRBJ2-7; V: TRBV6-4; DNA: TGTGCCAGTAACTGGCAGAGCTCCTACGAGCAGTACTTC; CDR3: CASNWQSSYEQYF